This T cell receptor beta chain originates from a study of blood T cell repertoires in COVID-19 (dated by TCRdb to about 2020). Turning to the overall study: The collaborator samples originated in the United States, Italy and Spain and spanned the acute and convalescent phases of COVID-19. The prospective study material was composed of cDNA or gDNA derived from T cells, B-cell-depleted T cells, or PBMCs. Deeply sampled blood TCRbeta repertoires from subjects exposed to, actively infected with, or recovered from COVID-19 were included in the dataset. The repertoires were released in a freely available public database meant as a resource for research on the immune response to SARS-CoV-2. The samples were drawn from the first 160 participants of the ongoing ImmuneRACE study and from some 1,300 subjects provided by 6 global collaborators. Nearly every sample came with metadata listing a de-identified subject ID, COVID-19 status, age in years and sex. HLA class I and class II types, where available, came from metadata supplied by the sample provider rather than from assay-based typing. The research as a whole found: The quantity of clinical and demographic metadata differed by source and by participant and was supplied without curation.

One collaborating source in Seattle enrolled patients during active infection and followed them longitudinally through the course of disease. Collaborating institutions collected whole blood in K2EDTA tubes following their own protocols. For TCRbeta analysis, collaborators shipped samples as frozen whole blood, isolated PBMCs, or DNA extracted from either of those sample types. The immunoSEQ Assay, a bias-controlled multiplex PCR, was used to amplify TCRbeta CDR3 regions from genomic DNA. As for the original processing: Within the assay, amplification of reference gene primers was used to estimate how many nucleated cells each sample contained. To quantify the absolute abundance of each unique TCRbeta CDR3 rearrangement, sequence reads were collapsed and filtered. For each sample, productive Simpson clonality was calculated as the square root of Simpson's diversity index across productive rearrangements. The clones in this table, taken by TCRdb from immuneACCESS, are in-frame only. Not every clone is retained; where verified, under half of the shortfall comes from an unresolved V gene, and the cause of the rest is unknown. The V and J calls and the clone size are those of that table, but D and trimming were determined from the DNA. Present in this sample are more than 200,000 clones, 84% of which were seen just once. Together, the top ten hold roughly a tenth of the sample.

In the case of this clone: Its cognate antigen has yet to be identified. No base-level quality is on record; no much larger clone is a single base apart.

The germline ends are 11 bases apart after V is trimmed by 2 bases and J by 2 bases. From a lookup of the germline V gene (reference sequence), CDR1 and CDR2 are SGHNT and YYREEE. Taken from cysteine to phenylalanine, the CDR3 has 14 residues. Only CDR3 DNA is held: 42 bases, read in frame from base 1. The TCR originated in a woman older than 75 with COVID-19, enrolled during active disease. The rearrangement joined TRBV5-4 to TRBJ2-7; confidence is insufficient to name the D gene. Sequenced sample: peripheral blood. The CDR3 protein is CASSFQALPYEQYF. The nucleotide sequence is TGTGCCAGCAGCTTTCAGGCACTCCCCTACGAGCAGTACTTC.